Following are 15 T cell receptor beta chains from one sample sequenced in a study of cytomegalovirus exposure and HLA in healthy donors. Using immunoSEQ multiplex PCR, the repertoire was profiled, and TCRdb retains in-frame clones only, with some absent. The table lists roughly 75,000 clones, roughly 80% of them singletons. Sequencing used PBMCs. The receptors derive from a young man in good health and CMV-seronegative.

This chain uses TRBV27 with TRBJ1-1; D is undetermined. The germline V gene encodes CDR1 MNHEY and CDR2 SMNVEV (reference sequence). The CDR3 contains 14 residues. Between the trimmed V and J ends, which lost 2 bases and 4 bases, there was a span of 11 bases. The CDR3 DNA reads as TGTGCCAGCAGTTTAGTGTCAGGCCGCACTGAAGCTTTCTTT. Translation gives CASSLVSGRTEAFF.

The chain is built from TRBV2 and TRBJ2-1, with TRBD2 identical over 8 bases. From germline, CDR1 is SNHLY and CDR2 FYNNEI. CDR3 length: 15 amino acids. Unmatched junction bases numbered 7, after V lost 6 bases and J lost 3 bases. The chain's CDR3 is CASSLGLGGYNEQFF. CDR3 nucleotides: TGTGCCAGCAGCCTGGGACTAGGCGGCTACAATGAGCAGTTCTTC.

CDR3 sequence: CASRTGEGRAIEKLFF. The CDR3 DNA is TGCGCCAGCAGAACGGGGGAAGGCAGGGCGATTGAAAAACTGTTTTTT. The chain is built from TRBV4-1 and TRBJ1-4, with D possibly being TRBD1 (5 bases). This CDR3 has 16 residues. V lost 6 bases and J lost 7, with 21 bases in between. Germline V CDR1 and CDR2: MGHRA, YSYEKL.

The chain employs TRBV7-2 and TRBJ1-2; 11 bases align to TRBD1. The length of the CDR3 is 16 residues. Germline V gene sequence: CDR1 SGHTA, CDR2 FQGNSA. The ends lost 5 bases at V and 4 bases at J; junction bases unmatched: 9. CDR3 coding DNA: TGTGCCAGCAGCAGGACAGGGGGCGCGTTAGGCTATGGCTACACCTTC. Amino acids: CASSRTGGALGYGYTF.

The V and J genes are TRBV4-3 and TRBJ2-2; 10 nucleotides match TRBD2. Germline V gene lookup returns CDR1 LGHNA and CDR2 YSLEER. This CDR3 comprises 17 residues. V lost 0 bases to trimming and J lost 6 bases; unmatched junction nucleotides: 7. This chain's CDR3 is CASSQDPSGGASGELFF. CDR3 nucleotides: TGCGCCAGCAGCCAAGATCCCAGCGGGGGGGCCTCCGGGGAGCTGTTTTTT.

The chain employs TRBV6-5 and TRBJ1-1, with D unresolved. Trimming cost V 0 bases and J 1 base, with 9 bases left between them. Germline V gene lookup returns CDR1 MNHEY and CDR2 SVGAGI. The CDR3 sequence is 15 residues long. The CDR3 is CASSYSATTNTEAFF. In DNA form, the CDR3 reads TGTGCCAGCAGTTACTCAGCCACTACGAACACTGAAGCTTTCTTT.

This sequence joins TRBV28 and TRBJ1-2; TRBD1 might be the D (6 bases). There are 14 residues in the CDR3. The V end lost 5 bases, the J end lost 7 bases, and 17 bases lay between the germline ends. Germline loops: CDR1 MDHEN, CDR2 SYDVKM. In DNA, the CDR3 is TGTGCCAGCAGTCTTCCTCAGGGGAAGAGTGGCTACACCTTC. Its protein is CASSLPQGKSGYTF.

This chain joins TRBV7-9 and TRBJ1-5; D uncertain. Germline V gene data show CDR1 as SEHNR and CDR2 as FQNEAQ (reference sequence). V lost 2 bases to trimming and J lost 4 bases, with 3 bases between them. The CDR3 sequence is 12 residues long. CDR3: CASSLTNQPQHF. CDR3 coding DNA: TGTGCCAGCAGCTTAACAAATCAGCCCCAGCATTTT.

This clone was found a few times. The chain carries TRBV27 and TRBJ1-1; 9 nucleotides agree with TRBD1. In germline, CDR1 is MNHEY, CDR2 SMNVEV (reference sequence). This CDR3 comprises 17 residues. V shed 0 bases and J 2 bases; nucleotides not matched to a gene: 7. The chain's CDR3 is CASSLSLRQGGNTEAFF. CDR3 nucleotide sequence: TGTGCCAGCAGTTTATCCCTAAGACAGGGGGGAAACACTGAAGCTTTCTTT.

This clone has only one observation. V usage is TRBV7-6 and J usage is TRBJ1-2, with 12 bases that match TRBD1. Per germline, CDR1 SGHVS and CDR2 FNYEAQ. After removal of 5 bases from V and 9 bases from J, the junction contained 16 bases not matched to a gene. The CDR3 contains 17 residues. CDR3 in amino acids: CASSPILSGTGGESYTF. Written as DNA, the CDR3 is TGTGCCAGCAGCCCTATCCTATCCGGGACAGGGGGCGAGAGCTACACCTTC.

The V and J genes are TRBV6-1 and TRBJ1-5, with 7 bases identical to TRBD1. The ends lost 4 bases at V and 0 bases at J; junction bases unmatched: 6. Looked up from germline, CDR1 is MNHNS and CDR2 is SASEGT. The CDR3 sequence is 16 residues long. The CDR3 region is CASSVGGQLSNQPQHF. Here the CDR3 DNA reads TGTGCCAGCAGTGTGGGGGGACAGCTTAGCAATCAGCCCCAGCATTTT.

V is TRBV28 and J is TRBJ1-2; unclear D gene. Germline CDR1 reads MDHEN; CDR2 reads SYDVKM. The CDR3 sequence is 16 residues long. Written as DNA, the CDR3 is TGTGCGACTCAACCCTCAGCGGAACGGCGTAACTATGGCTACACCTTC. Amino acids: CATQPSAERRNYGYTF.

This rearrangement joins TRBV21-1 to TRBJ2-5; TRBD2 was called by the table and not checked on the DNA. TRBV21-1 is noted as a pseudogene. The CDR3 contains 15 residues. The CDR3 spells CASTKRAGVRETQYF. CDR3 coding DNA: TGTGCCAGCACCAAAAGAGCGGGAGTTCGAGAGACCCAGTACTTC.

The chain is built from TRBV11-2 and TRBJ2-1; 9 nucleotides align to TRBD1. Germline lookup yields CDR1 SGHAT and CDR2 FQNNGV. After removal of 3 bases from V and 3 bases from J, the junction contained 3 bases not matched to a gene. The CDR3 is 15 residues long. The CDR3 is CASSFGQGIYNEQFF. The CDR3 bases are TGTGCCAGCAGCTTTGGACAGGGGATCTACAATGAGCAGTTCTTC.

V and J are TRBV5-1 and TRBJ1-6; 8 nucleotides align to TRBD1. The CDR3 spans 16 residues. Losses at the gene ends were 1 base for V and 5 bases for J; bases not matched to a gene: 5. Germline-derived CDR1 and CDR2 are SGHRS and YFSETQ. The CDR3 spells CASSLNRDRNNSPLHF. CDR3 coding DNA: TGCGCCAGCAGCTTGAATAGGGACAGGAATAATTCACCCCTCCACTTT.